The 31 T cell receptor beta chains below come from one sample, sequenced in a study of T cell changes during pregnancy in multiple sclerosis. Assay: immunoSEQ multiplex PCR; the TCRdb copy retains only in-frame clones and omits some. This sample has roughly 45,000 clones, with around 92% found just once. The specimen comprised CD8+ T cells from peripheral blood mononuclear cells, sampled after pregnancy. The receptors here all came from a female donor with multiple sclerosis, enrolled in a pregnancy study.

The J gene is TRBJ2-1, the V gene TRBV10-3; D remains unclear. V was cut by 0 bases and J by 7 bases, with 4 bases left in between. The CDR3 runs to 12 residues. CDR1 and CDR2 from the germline V gene are ENHRY and SYGVKD. The CDR3 DNA is TGTGCCATCAGTGAGTCCGTTAATGAGCAGTTCTTC. Its translation is CAISESVNEQFF.

V is TRBV15 and J is TRBJ1-2; D is uncertain. The CDR3 length is 13 residues. Germline loops: CDR1 LNHNV, CDR2 YYDKDF (reference sequence). Trimming shortened V by 5 bases and J by 4 bases, and 11 bases separated the two germline ends. The CDR3 DNA sequence: TGTGCCACCAGCTTTTCGGGAGGCTATGGCTACACCTTC. It encodes CATSFSGGYGYTF.

The V call is TRBV19, the J call TRBJ1-6; the match to TRBD1 covers 12 bases. Looked up from germline, CDR1 is LNHDA and CDR2 is SQIVND (reference sequence). V was pared by 1 base and J by 6 bases, with 4 bases of the junction left unmatched. CDR3 length: 17 residues. The CDR3 sequence: CASSIGGQGASNSPLHF. As DNA, the CDR3 is TGTGCCAGTAGTATAGGGGGACAGGGGGCCTCTAATTCACCCCTCCACTTT.

The rearrangement joins TRBV6-5 to TRBJ2-3; 7 bases map to TRBD1. Germline V lookup: CDR1 MNHEY, CDR2 SVGAGI. Unmatched junction bases numbered 5, after V lost 5 bases and J lost 0 bases. The CDR3 is made up of 15 amino acids. CDR3: CASSADRASTDTQYF. CDR3 sequence (DNA): TGTGCCAGCAGTGCCGACAGGGCGAGCACAGATACGCAGTATTTT.

This clone came up once. The CDR3: CASSLVGGGGSDTQYF. The CDR3 DNA sequence: TGTGCCAGCAGCTTGGTGGGGGGAGGAGGCTCAGATACGCAGTATTTT. This chain uses TRBV5-4 with TRBJ2-3; weak D call: TRBD2 (6 bases). Per the germline V gene, CDR1 is SGHNT and CDR2 is YYREEE (reference sequence). The CDR3 extends over 16 amino acids. The V gene lost 0 bases and the J gene lost 4 bases, with 15 bases spanning the gap.

The chain employs TRBV29-1 and TRBJ2-1; TRBD2 aligns across 9 bases. The V segment lost 6 bases and the J segment 7 bases; nucleotides outside the gene matches: 10. The length of the CDR3 is 14 residues. Germline V gene data show CDR1 as SQVTM and CDR2 as ANQGSEA. For the CDR3, the DNA is TGCAGCGTGTCCACTAGCGGGTTGGGTAATGAGCAGTTCTTC. Amino acids: CSVSTSGLGNEQFF.

This clone was seen a single time. The chain links TRBV4-2 to TRBJ2-3; D is undetermined. Germline V gene data show CDR1 as LGHNA and CDR2 as YNFKEQ. The CDR3 extends over 16 amino acids. Trimming left V 4 bases short and J 2 bases short, with 16 bases between. Here the CDR3 reads CASSPNSGRPTDTQYF. The DNA for the CDR3 is TGTGCCAGCAGCCCAAATTCGGGTCGCCCCACAGATACGCAGTATTTT.

This rearrangement joins TRBV7-9 to TRBJ2-3; D is possibly TRBD2 (7 bases). The V and J ends lost 2 bases and 2 bases respectively, with 17 bases between them. The CDR3 is 17 residues long. Germline V CDR1 and CDR2: SEHNR, FQNEAQ (reference sequence). The CDR3 is CASSLFPRRGLTDTQYF. CDR3 nucleotide sequence: TGTGCCAGCAGCTTATTTCCCCGGCGGGGGCTCACAGATACGCAGTATTTT.

This chain joins TRBV6-4 and TRBJ2-6; 9 bases align to TRBD1. CDR3 length: 16 residues. Germline V lookup: CDR1 MRHNA, CDR2 SNTAGT. With 4 bases clipped from V and 0 bases from J, the junction kept 1 base outside the gene matches. Here the CDR3 DNA reads TGTGCCAGCAGTGTGGACAGGGGCTCTGGGGCCAACGTCCTGACTTTC. As protein: CASSVDRGSGANVLTF.

This chain uses TRBV10-3 with TRBJ2-7, with TRBD1 matching 8 bases. Looked up from germline, CDR1 is ENHRY and CDR2 is SYGVKD. The CDR3 length is 14 residues. V shed 6 bases, J shed 4 bases, and the junction held 8 bases outside the gene matches. The CDR3: CAIRSGDRIYEQYF. CDR3 coding DNA: TGTGCCATCAGATCCGGGGACAGGATATACGAGCAGTACTTC.

CDR3 region: CASRTGTMYEQYF. The CDR3 DNA follows: TGTGCCAGCAGAACCGGGACAATGTACGAGCAGTACTTC. V is TRBV2 and J is TRBJ2-7; D may be TRBD1 (6 bases). Germline V gene sequence: CDR1 SNHLY, CDR2 FYNNEI. The V and J ends lost 6 bases and 4 bases respectively, with 13 bases between them. The CDR3 runs 13 residues.

V usage is TRBV6-5 and J usage is TRBJ2-7, with TRBD2 matching over 7 bases. The ends lost 5 bases at V and 5 bases at J; junction bases unmatched: 9. This CDR3 has 14 residues. Germline V gene lookup returns CDR1 MNHEY and CDR2 SVGAGI. The DNA of the CDR3 is TGTGCCAGCAGTACCCGGGACTATTCAGACGAGCAGTACTTC. Amino acids: CASSTRDYSDEQYF.

This clone was seen just once. The chain's CDR3 is CASTLSPTSGRVYEQFF. As DNA, the CDR3 is TGCGCCAGCACCCTTTCCCCGACTAGCGGGAGAGTGTATGAGCAGTTCTTC. The V gene is TRBV5-1, the J gene TRBJ2-1, with TRBD2 identical over 12 bases. The length of the CDR3 is 17 residues. Germline values: CDR1 SGHRS, CDR2 YFSETQ. Germline trimming cut 6 bases from V and 8 bases from J; bases unmatched to any gene: 15.

This sequence joins TRBV6-1 and TRBJ2-6; D possibly corresponds to TRBD1 (5 bases). This CDR3 is built from 19 residues. Germline V lookup: CDR1 MNHNS, CDR2 SASEGT. V lost 2 bases and J lost 1, with 18 bases in between. The CDR3 protein is CASSENTGIYGSGANVLTF. The CDR3 region has the DNA TGTGCCAGCAGTGAAAATACAGGAATCTACGGATCTGGGGCCAACGTCCTGACTTTC.

This chain links TRBV19 with TRBJ1-1; D not certain. The CDR3 covers 11 residues. The ends were cut back, 3 bases at V and 6 bases at J, with 5 bases in the middle. Per germline, CDR1 LNHDA and CDR2 SQIVND (reference sequence). The CDR3 DNA reads as TGTGCCAGTAGTATTTCGGCTGAAGCTTTCTTT. As protein: CASSISAEAFF.

The chain joins TRBV29-1 to TRBJ2-3, with unresolved D. Germline CDR1 reads SQVTM; CDR2 reads ANQGSEA. V was shortened by 6 bases and J by 0 bases, with 13 bases between the two germline ends. This CDR3 has 14 amino acids. This CDR3 reads CSVLRQASTDTQYF. The CDR3 DNA reads as TGCAGCGTATTGCGCCAGGCTAGCACAGATACGCAGTATTTT.

The chain is built from TRBV27 and TRBJ2-1; 9 positions match TRBD2. The CDR3 sequence is 14 residues long. CDR1 and CDR2 (germline): MNHEY, SMNVEV (reference sequence). The V segment lost 6 bases and the J segment 5 bases; nucleotides outside the gene matches: 5. The CDR3 DNA reads TGTGCCAGCAGAATAGCGGGAGCCCACAATGAGCAGTTCTTC. Amino acids: CASRIAGAHNEQFF.

The chain is built from TRBV20-1 and TRBJ2-1, with D perhaps TRBD2 (5 bases). CDR1 DFQATT and CDR2 SNEGSKA come from the germline V gene (reference sequence). This CDR3 is built from 11 residues. Trimming took off 2 bases at V and 15 bases at J, with 14 bases between the two ends. The DNA for the CDR3 is TGCAGTGCTAGACAGGACTGGAGTCCGTTCTTC. It is translated as CSARQDWSPFF.

This chain links TRBV6-5 with TRBJ2-1; TRBD2 matches 7 bases. CDR3 size: 15 residues. CDR1 MNHEY and CDR2 SVGAGI come from the germline V gene. V was clipped by 1 base and J by 3 bases; unmatched bases: 3. In DNA, the CDR3 is TGTGCCAGCAGTTACTTCGCGGGAGACTACAATGAGCAGTTCTTC. Protein product: CASSYFAGDYNEQFF.

This clone was observed a single time. Other nucleotide sequences from this sample produce the same CDR3. V usage is TRBV27 and J usage is TRBJ1-5, with D hard to call. The CDR3 extends over 13 amino acids. The germline gives CDR1 MNHEY, CDR2 SMNVEV (reference sequence). Trimming took off 3 bases at V and 7 bases at J, with 10 bases between the two ends. CDR3 sequence reads: CASSFAGNQPQHF. The CDR3 DNA follows: TGTGCCAGCAGTTTCGCGGGGAACCAGCCCCAGCATTTT.

The chain links TRBV28 to TRBJ2-7, with TRBD2 identical over 8 bases. V gave up 5 bases and J gave up 3 bases; unmatched junction bases: 18. The CDR3 contains 18 residues. Germline V gives CDR1 MDHEN, CDR2 SYDVKM. Here the CDR3 DNA reads TGTGCCAGCAGTCCCCCCCGTATAGTCGGGAGGGCCGTCTACGAGCAGTACTTC. Amino acids: CASSPPRIVGRAVYEQYF. Supplemented by reference TRBV28 and TRBJ2-7, the full variable domain reads DVKVTQSSRYLVKRTGEKVFLECVQDMDHENMFWYRQDPGLGLRLIYFSYDVKMKEKGDIPEGYSVSREKKERFSLILESASTNQTSMYLCASSPPRIVGRAVYEQYFGPGTRLTVT.

This sequence joins TRBV25-1 and TRBJ2-7; 7 nucleotides agree with TRBD1. The CDR3 sequence is 16 residues long. The V segment lost 1 base and the J segment 0 bases; nucleotides outside the gene matches: 6. Per germline, CDR1 MGHDK and CDR2 SYGVNS. The CDR3 DNA reads as TGTGCCAGCAGTGAATTTGCAGGGGGTAGCTCCTACGAGCAGTACTTC. It codes for CASSEFAGGSSYEQYF.

This clone has a single count. The rearrangement joins TRBV29-1 to TRBJ2-1; TRBD1 agrees at 10 bases. The V gene's germline CDR1 is SQVTM and CDR2 ANQGSEA. The CDR3 consists of 14 residues. The J segment lost 4 bases and the V segment lost 4 bases, leaving 4 bases of the junction unmatched. The CDR3 DNA follows: TGCAGCGTTGTAGGGACAGGGGTTTACAATGAGCAGTTCTTC. As protein: CSVVGTGVYNEQFF.

This chain joins TRBV7-9 and TRBJ2-7; weak D call: TRBD1 (6 bases). The CDR3 has 16 amino acids. Germline V lookup: CDR1 SEHNR, CDR2 FQNEAQ (reference sequence). V lost 5 bases, J lost 4 bases, and 21 bases lay in between. CDR3 in DNA: TGTGCCAGCAGCGGGGGACACGGCAACAGTTTTTACGAGCAGTACTTC. Its translation: CASSGGHGNSFYEQYF.

This chain links TRBV14 with TRBJ2-7; D uncertain. V lost 0 bases, J lost 7 bases, and 4 bases lay in between. Looked up from germline, CDR1 is SGHDN and CDR2 is FVKESK. CDR3 length: 11 amino acids. The CDR3 DNA reads as TGTGCCAGCAGCCAAGAGAGAGAGCAGTACTTC. Amino acid sequence: CASSQEREQYF.

V and J are TRBV19 and TRBJ2-3; 12 nucleotides align to TRBD2. This CDR3 is built from 17 residues. J was trimmed by 4 bases and V by 5 bases; bases with no gene match: 10. Germline CDR1 LNHDA, CDR2 SQIVND (reference sequence). In DNA, the CDR3 is TGTGCCAGTAGTCCTGCCCTAGCGGGGGGGCTAGCAGATACGCAGTATTTT. Residues: CASSPALAGGLADTQYF.

The chain couples TRBV6-5 to TRBJ2-7, with D perhaps TRBD2 (6 bases). V was shortened by 0 bases and J by 6 bases, with 12 bases between the two germline ends. The CDR3 sequence is 14 residues long. Germline V gives CDR1 MNHEY, CDR2 SVGAGI. The CDR3 nucleotides read TGTGCCAGCAGTTACTCGTTCAGCGGGCGCGAGCAGTACTTC. Translating it yields CASSYSFSGREQYF.

The J gene is TRBJ1-1, the V gene TRBV19; D not certain. Germline V lookup: CDR1 LNHDA, CDR2 SQIVND (reference sequence). V lost 2 bases to trimming and J lost 11 bases, with 21 bases between them. CDR3 length equals 15 residues. For the CDR3, the DNA is TGTGCCAGTAGTATAACAGCTCATACCCCCGTTGGGGCTTTCTTT. Its translation: CASSITAHTPVGAFF.

V and J are TRBV19 and TRBJ2-7, with TRBD1 as a possible D gene (6 bases). Trimming removed 1 base from V and 5 bases from J, with 9 bases in between. Germline-derived CDR1 and CDR2 are LNHDA and SQIVND (reference sequence). This CDR3 contains 13 residues. As DNA, the CDR3 is TGTGCCAGTAGTATAGGGGCAGGGGACGAGCAGTACTTC. Its translation: CASSIGAGDEQYF.

V and J are TRBV5-6 and TRBJ2-5; TRBD2 is a possible D gene (7 bases). The length of the CDR3 is 15 residues. Germline CDR1 is SGHDT and CDR2 is YYEEEE. The germline V and J ends were trimmed by 3 bases and 6 bases, with 18 bases remaining between them. Here the CDR3 reads CASSSLQGGGKTQYF. The CDR3 DNA is TGTGCCAGCAGCTCTCTCCAAGGGGGGGGTAAGACCCAGTACTTC.

A single count supports this clone. This rearrangement joins TRBV25-1 to TRBJ2-2, with D unclear. The CDR3 is 16 amino acids. CDR1 and CDR2 from the germline V gene are MGHDK and SYGVNS. Deletions cut 1 base from V and 0 bases from J, with 9 bases between. CDR3 amino acids: CASSEFGGPNTGELFF. The CDR3 bases are TGTGCCAGCAGTGAATTCGGCGGCCCGAACACCGGGGAGCTGTTTTTT.